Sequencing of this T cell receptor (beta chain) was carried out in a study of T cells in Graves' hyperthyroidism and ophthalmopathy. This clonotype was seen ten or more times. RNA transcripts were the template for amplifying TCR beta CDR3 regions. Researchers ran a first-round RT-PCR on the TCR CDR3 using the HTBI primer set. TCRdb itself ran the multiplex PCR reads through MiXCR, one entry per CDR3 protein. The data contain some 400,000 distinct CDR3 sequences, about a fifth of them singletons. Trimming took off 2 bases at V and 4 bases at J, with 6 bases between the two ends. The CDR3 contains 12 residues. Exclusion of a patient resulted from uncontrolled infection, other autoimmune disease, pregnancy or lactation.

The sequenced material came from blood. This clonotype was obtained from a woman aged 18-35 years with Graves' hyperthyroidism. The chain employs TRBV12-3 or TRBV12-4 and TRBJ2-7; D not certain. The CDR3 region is CASSLRRYEQYF. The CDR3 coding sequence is TGTGCCAGCAGTTTACGACGGTACGAGCAGTACTTC.